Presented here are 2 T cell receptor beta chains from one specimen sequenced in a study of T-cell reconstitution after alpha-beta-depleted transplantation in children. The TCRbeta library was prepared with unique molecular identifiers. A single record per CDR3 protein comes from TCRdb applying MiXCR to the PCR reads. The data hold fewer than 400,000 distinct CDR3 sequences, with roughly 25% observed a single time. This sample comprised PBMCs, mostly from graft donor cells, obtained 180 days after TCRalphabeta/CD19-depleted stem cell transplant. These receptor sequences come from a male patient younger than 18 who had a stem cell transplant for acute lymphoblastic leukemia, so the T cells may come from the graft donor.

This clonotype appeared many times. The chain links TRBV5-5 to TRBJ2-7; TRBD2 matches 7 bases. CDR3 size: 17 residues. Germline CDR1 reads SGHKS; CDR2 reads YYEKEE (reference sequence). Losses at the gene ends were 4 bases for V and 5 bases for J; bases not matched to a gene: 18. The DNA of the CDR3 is TGTGCCAGCAGCCAGAGACCACTCCCGGGAGGACGAGACGAGCAGTACTTC. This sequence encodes CASSQRPLPGGRDEQYF.

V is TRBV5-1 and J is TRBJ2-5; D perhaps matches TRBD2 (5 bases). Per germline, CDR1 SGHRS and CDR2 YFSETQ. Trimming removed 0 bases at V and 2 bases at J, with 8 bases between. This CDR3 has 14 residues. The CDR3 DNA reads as TGCGCCAGCAGCTTGGCGGGAAGACAAGAGACCCAGTACTTC. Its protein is CASSLAGRQETQYF.